Sequencing of this TCR beta chain was carried out in a study of human T cells and chemical hapten exposure. Findings of the study overall: Against controls, expanded TCRs gave rise to significantly more large CDR3 similarity clusters.

CDR1 SGHVS and CDR2 FNYEAQ come from the germline V gene. This CDR3 has 14 amino acids. Between the trimmed V and J ends, which lost 8 bases and 3 bases, there was a span of 16 bases. Each CDR3 protein is one row after TCRdb ran MiXCR on the RACE reads. The sample contains about 85,000 distinct CDR3 sequences, roughly 12% of which appear only once. Time point described: patch test 2, 6 weeks after DPC sensitization. Treatment reported: therapeutic diphenylcyclopropenone sensitization with weekly scalp DPC. Staff drew blood before applying each patch test. This clonotype has just a few counts. The antigen is unknown.

The specimen was whole blood, collected in connection with sensitization to the hapten diphenylcyclopropenone (DPC). The source is a man aged 18 to 30 with alopecia areata. Some clones in this sample may be carry-over from other donors' samples. The chain recombines TRBV7-6 with TRBJ1-2; D uncertain. CDR3 sequence reads: CASAPPGGYYGYTF. For the CDR3, the DNA is TGTGCCAGCGCGCCACCGGGCGGCTACTATGGCTACACCTTC. Looking up the rest from reference TRBV7-6 and TRBJ1-2 gives the full variable domain: GAGVSQSPRYKVTKRGQDVALRCDPISGHVSLYWYRQALGQGPEFLTYFNYEAQQDKSGLPNDRFSAERPEGSISTLTIQRTEQRDSAMYRCASAPPGGYYGYTFGSGTRLTVV.